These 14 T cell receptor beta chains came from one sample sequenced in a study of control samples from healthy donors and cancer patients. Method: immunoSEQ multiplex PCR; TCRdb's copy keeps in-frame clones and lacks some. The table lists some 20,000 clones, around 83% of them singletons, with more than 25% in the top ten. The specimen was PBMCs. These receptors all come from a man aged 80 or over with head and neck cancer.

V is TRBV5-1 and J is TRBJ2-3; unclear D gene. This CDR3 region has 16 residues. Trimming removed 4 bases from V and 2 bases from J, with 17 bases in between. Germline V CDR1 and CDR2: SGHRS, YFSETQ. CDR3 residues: CASSPRPLSNTDTQYF. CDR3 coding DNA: TGCGCCAGCAGCCCCCGGCCCCTATCAAACACAGATACGCAGTATTTT.

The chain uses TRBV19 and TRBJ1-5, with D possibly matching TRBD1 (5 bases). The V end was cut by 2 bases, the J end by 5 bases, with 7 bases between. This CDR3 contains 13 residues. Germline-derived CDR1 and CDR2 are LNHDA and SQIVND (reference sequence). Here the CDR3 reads CASSILGDQPQHF. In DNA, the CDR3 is TGTGCCAGTAGTATATTGGGGGATCAGCCCCAGCATTTT.

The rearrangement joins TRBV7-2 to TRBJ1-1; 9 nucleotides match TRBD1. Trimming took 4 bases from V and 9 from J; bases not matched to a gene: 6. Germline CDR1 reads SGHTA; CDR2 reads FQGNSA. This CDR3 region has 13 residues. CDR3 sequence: CASSSDRGVKAFF. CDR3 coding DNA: TGTGCCAGCAGCTCGGACAGGGGTGTTAAAGCTTTCTTT.

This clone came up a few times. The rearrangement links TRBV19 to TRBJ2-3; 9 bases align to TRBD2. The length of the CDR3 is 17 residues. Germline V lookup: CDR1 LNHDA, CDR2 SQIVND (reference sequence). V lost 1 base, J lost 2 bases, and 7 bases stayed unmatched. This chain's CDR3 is CASSIGGGRALTDTQYF. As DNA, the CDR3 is TGTGCCAGTAGTATAGGGGGCGGGAGGGCACTCACAGATACGCAGTATTTT.

CDR3 in DNA: TGTGCCAGCAGCTTACGGGGGGCCTACAATGAGCAGTTCTTC. Protein product: CASSLRGAYNEQFF. The V gene is TRBV7-2, the J gene TRBJ2-1; 7 bases line up with TRBD2. Germline loops: CDR1 SGHTA, CDR2 FQGNSA. V dropped 2 bases and J dropped 2; count of bases not matched to a gene: 0. The CDR3 has 14 amino acids. The full variable domain, its missing parts supplied by reference TRBV7-2 and TRBJ2-1, is GAGVSQSPSNKVTEKGKDVELRCDPISGHTALYWYRQSLGQGLEFLIYFQGNSAPDKSGLPSDRFSAERTGGSVSTLTIQRTQQEDSAVYLCASSLRGAYNEQFFGPGTRLTVL.

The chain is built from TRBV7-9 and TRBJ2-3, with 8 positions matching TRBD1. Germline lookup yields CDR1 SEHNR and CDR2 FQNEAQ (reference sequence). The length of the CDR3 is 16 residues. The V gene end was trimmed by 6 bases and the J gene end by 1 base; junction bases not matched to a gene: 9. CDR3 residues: CASRLPGQARTDTQYF. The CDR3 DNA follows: TGTGCCAGCAGGTTACCGGGACAGGCCCGCACAGATACGCAGTATTTT.

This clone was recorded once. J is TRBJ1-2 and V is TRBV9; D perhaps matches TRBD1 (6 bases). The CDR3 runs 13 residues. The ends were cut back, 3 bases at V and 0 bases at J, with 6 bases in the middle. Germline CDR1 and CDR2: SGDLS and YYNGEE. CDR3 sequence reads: CASSGQANYGYTF. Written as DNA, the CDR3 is TGTGCCAGCAGCGGACAGGCTAACTATGGCTACACCTTC.

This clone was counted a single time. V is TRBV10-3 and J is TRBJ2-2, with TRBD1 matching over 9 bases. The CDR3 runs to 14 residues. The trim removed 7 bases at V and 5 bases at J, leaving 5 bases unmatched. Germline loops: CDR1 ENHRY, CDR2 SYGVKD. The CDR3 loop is CAINPGQGTGELFF. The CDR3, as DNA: TGTGCCATCAATCCGGGACAGGGTACCGGGGAGCTGTTTTTT.

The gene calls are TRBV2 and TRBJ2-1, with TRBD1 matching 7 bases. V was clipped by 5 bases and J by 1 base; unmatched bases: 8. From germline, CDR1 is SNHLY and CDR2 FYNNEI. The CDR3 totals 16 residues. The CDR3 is CASSIGQDPSYNEQFF. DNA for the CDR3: TGTGCCAGCAGTATTGGACAGGACCCTTCCTACAATGAGCAGTTCTTC.

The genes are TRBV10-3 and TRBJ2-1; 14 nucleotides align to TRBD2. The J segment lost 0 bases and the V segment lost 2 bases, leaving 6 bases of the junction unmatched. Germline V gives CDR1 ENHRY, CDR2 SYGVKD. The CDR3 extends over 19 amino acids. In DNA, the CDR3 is TGTGCCATCAGTGAGGGACTAGCGGGAGGCTCGAGCTCCTACAATGAGCAGTTCTTC. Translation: CAISEGLAGGSSSYNEQFF.

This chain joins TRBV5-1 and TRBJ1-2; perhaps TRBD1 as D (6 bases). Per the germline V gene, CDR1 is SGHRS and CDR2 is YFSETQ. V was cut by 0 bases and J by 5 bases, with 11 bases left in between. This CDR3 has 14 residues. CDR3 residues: CASSLGTDLYGYTF. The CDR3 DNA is TGCGCCAGCAGCTTGGGGACAGACCTTTATGGCTACACCTTC.

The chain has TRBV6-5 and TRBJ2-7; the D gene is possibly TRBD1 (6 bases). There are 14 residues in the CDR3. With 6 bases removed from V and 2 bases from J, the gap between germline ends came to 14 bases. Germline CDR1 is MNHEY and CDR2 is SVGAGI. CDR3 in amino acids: CASRGDRRPYEQYF. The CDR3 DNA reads TGTGCCAGCAGGGGCGACAGGAGACCCTACGAGCAGTACTTC.

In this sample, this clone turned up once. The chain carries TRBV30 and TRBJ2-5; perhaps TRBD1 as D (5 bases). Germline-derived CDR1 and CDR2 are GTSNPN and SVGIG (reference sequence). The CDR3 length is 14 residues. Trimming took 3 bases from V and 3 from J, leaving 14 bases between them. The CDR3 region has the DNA TGTGCCTGGAGCCTGGGGCCAATAAAAGAGACCCAGTACTTC. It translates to CAWSLGPIKETQYF.

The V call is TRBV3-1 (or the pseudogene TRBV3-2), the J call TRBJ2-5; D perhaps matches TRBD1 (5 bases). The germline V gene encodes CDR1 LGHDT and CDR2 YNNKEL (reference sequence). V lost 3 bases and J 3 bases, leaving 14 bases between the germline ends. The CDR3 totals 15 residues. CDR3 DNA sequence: TGTGCCAGCAGCCACGCCAGGGTAGACGAAGAGACCCAGTACTTC. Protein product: CASSHARVDEETQYF.